This T cell receptor beta chain was sequenced in a study of blood T cell repertoires in COVID-19. Produced via immunoSEQ multiplex PCR; TCRdb's table is partial and in-frame only. The sample has tens of thousands of clones, about 82% seen once; the top ten hold roughly 6.9%. The CDR3 loop spans 17 amino acids. Specimen: peripheral blood. The sequence derives from a man aged 50 to 60 with active COVID-19. This chain connects TRBV12-2 to TRBJ2-7; the D segment call TRBD2 is taken from the table without a DNA check. TRBV12-2 is listed as a pseudogene. The CDR3 spells CASRLGASGCKLYEQYV. In nucleotides, the CDR3 is TGTGCAAGTCGCTTAGGCGCTAGCGGATGTAAACTCTACGAGCAGTACGTC.